These 23 T cell receptor beta chains were all obtained from the same sample, sequenced in a study of beta chain features in type 1 diabetes listed by TCRdb under 2018. What the study reported, not specific to this receptor: A moderate but significant shortening of TCRB CDR3 length was observed in type 1 diabetes patients in all four CD4+ subsets.

The library was prepared using the immunoSEQ multiplex PCR assay. All of the isolated RNA was reverse transcribed with the High Capacity cDNA Reverse Transcription Kit, so expressed TCRB transcripts were sequenced. What TCRdb holds here is the immuneACCESS table cut down to in-frame rearrangements. Part of the clones is not present; checked against another copy, under half of the missing clones reflect an unresolved V gene, and the others are unexplained. The sample table holds 600,000 to 750,000 clones, of which around 12% were seen once. More than 0.09% of the sample is held by the ten biggest clonotypes. Their cognate antigens are unknown. Sequencing was done on a sample of naive CD4+ T cells from blood. This sample's cell subset or site label indicates: true naive CD4+ T cells. The receptors were gathered from a man in his thirties or forties with type 1 diabetes.

This chain links TRBV9 with TRBJ2-7, with D possibly matching TRBD1 (5 bases). Deletions cut 0 bases from V and 5 bases from J, with 15 bases between. The germline gives CDR1 SGDLS, CDR2 YYNGEE. CDR3 length: 15 residues. The CDR3 loop is CASSVEVTGLDEQYF. The CDR3 region has the DNA TGTGCCAGCAGCGTAGAGGTTACAGGCCTGGACGAGCAGTACTTC.

This clone has only a few counts. The chain employs TRBV28 and TRBJ1-5; TRBD1 is a possible D gene (6 bases). Germline V gives CDR1 MDHEN, CDR2 SYDVKM. V lost 5 bases and J 2 bases, leaving 16 bases between the germline ends. This CDR3 is 16 amino acids long. CDR3 amino acids: CASSHSRGGGNQPQHF. As DNA, the CDR3 is TGTGCCAGCAGTCATTCCAGGGGAGGAGGCAATCAGCCCCAGCATTTT.

The CDR3 DNA is TGTGCCAGCAGCAGGGACAGAGTTGAAGAAAAACTGTTTTTT. Protein: CASSRDRVEEKLFF. V usage is TRBV7-9 and J usage is TRBJ1-4; TRBD1 aligns across 7 bases. The CDR3 totals 14 residues. CDR1 and CDR2 from the germline V gene are SEHNR and FQNEAQ (reference sequence). Trimming cost V 5 bases and J 8 bases; bases outside gene matches: 8.

This clone appeared a few times. The J gene is TRBJ2-1, the V gene TRBV29-1; 9 bases align to TRBD1. Germline V CDR1 and CDR2: SQVTM, ANQGSEA. This CDR3 has 17 residues. V gave up 4 bases and J gave up 0 bases; unmatched junction bases: 10. The CDR3 here is CSVGGQGSHSSYNEQFF. CDR3 sequence (DNA): TGCAGCGTTGGGGGACAGGGTAGTCATAGCTCCTACAATGAGCAGTTCTTC.

V is TRBV28 and J is TRBJ2-5; D is uncertain. Between the trimmed V and J ends, which lost 3 bases and 5 bases, there was a span of 10 bases. Germline V gene data show CDR1 as MDHEN and CDR2 as SYDVKM. CDR3 length equals 13 residues. The chain's CDR3 is CASSFDARETQYF. CDR3 bases: TGTGCCAGCAGTTTCGACGCTCGGGAGACCCAGTACTTC.

The chain combines TRBV27 with TRBJ2-6; D gene ambiguous. Germline V gene sequence: CDR1 MNHEY, CDR2 SMNVEV (reference sequence). The CDR3 runs to 15 residues. V dropped 8 bases and J dropped 1 base, with 12 bases sitting between them. The CDR3 coding sequence is TGTGCCAGCGGGCCCGAAGGTTCTGGGGCCAACGTCCTGACTTTC. It yields the protein CASGPEGSGANVLTF. The whole variable domain, filled in from reference TRBV27 and TRBJ2-6, reads EAQVTQNPRYLITVTGKKLTVTCSQNMNHEYMSWYRQDPGLGLRQIYYSMNVEVTDKGDVPEGYKVSRKEKRNFPLILESPSPNQTSLYFCASGPEGSGANVLTFGAGSRLTVL.

This clone showed up just a few times. V usage is TRBV29-1 and J usage is TRBJ2-7; 8 positions match TRBD1. Germline V gene data show CDR1 as SQVTM and CDR2 as ANQGSEA. The length of the CDR3 is 15 residues. Trimming cost V 4 bases and J 2 bases; bases outside gene matches: 10. The CDR3 DNA is TGCAGCGTTGTTAGTTTCAGGGGGCCAACCTACGAGCAGTACTTC. It specifies CSVVSFRGPTYEQYF.

V usage is TRBV20-1 and J usage is TRBJ2-5, with D uncertain. V shed 4 bases and J shed 5 bases, with 5 bases lying between them. The CDR3 length is 10 residues. Germline-derived CDR1 and CDR2 are DFQATT and SNEGSKA (reference sequence). Written as DNA, the CDR3 is TGCAGTGCTACCGCCGAGACCCAGTACTTC. It codes for CSATAETQYF.

The rearrangement links TRBV7-2 to TRBJ2-3; a possible D gene is TRBD1 (5 bases). V was clipped by 0 bases and J by 2 bases, with 6 bases between them. The CDR3 sequence is 14 residues long. Looked up from germline, CDR1 is SGHTA and CDR2 is FQGNSA. Written as DNA, the CDR3 is TGTGCCAGCAGCTTAGCACAGGACACAGATACGCAGTATTTT. Translation: CASSLAQDTDTQYF.

The V and J genes are TRBV30 and TRBJ1-6; TRBD1 is a possible D gene (6 bases). The germline V and J ends were trimmed by 6 bases and 8 bases, with 23 bases remaining between them. CDR3 length: 16 amino acids. Looked up from germline, CDR1 is GTSNPN and CDR2 is SVGIG (reference sequence). The CDR3: CACPGRRGTTDSPLHF. The CDR3 DNA sequence: TGTGCCTGCCCAGGCAGGAGGGGGACGACTGATTCACCCCTCCACTTT.

The chain combines TRBV28 with TRBJ2-7; 9 bases agree with TRBD1. Germline trimming cut 4 bases from V and 1 base from J; bases unmatched to any gene: 8. Germline V gives CDR1 MDHEN, CDR2 SYDVKM. The CDR3 is 16 amino acids. CDR3 nucleotide sequence: TGTGCCAGCAGTTCCCGATACAGGGGGCAGTCCTACGAGCAGTACTTC. It translates to CASSSRYRGQSYEQYF.

This chain links TRBV10-3 with TRBJ2-5, with 8 bases identical to TRBD2. With V trimmed by 3 bases and J by 1 base, 7 bases remained unmatched. The CDR3 loop spans 16 amino acids. The germline gives CDR1 ENHRY, CDR2 SYGVKD. In DNA form, the CDR3 reads TGTGCCATCAGTGAAAAACTAGCGGCGAGCCAAGAGACCCAGTACTTC. Translated, it gives CAISEKLAASQETQYF.

V and J are TRBV20-1 and TRBJ2-7; maybe TRBD1 (6 bases). With 8 bases removed from V and 5 bases from J, the gap between germline ends came to 13 bases. The germline V gene has CDR1 DFQATT and CDR2 SNEGSKA (reference sequence). This CDR3 spans 11 amino acids. DNA of the CDR3: TGCAGTACACAAGGGACAAACGAGCAGTACTTC. Residues: CSTQGTNEQYF.

The chain carries TRBV7-9 and TRBJ2-4; D unresolved. The CDR3 is made up of 15 amino acids. Germline V gene sequence: CDR1 SEHNR, CDR2 FQNEAQ (reference sequence). Between the trimmed V and J ends, which lost 8 bases and 0 bases, there was a span of 14 bases. The CDR3 spells CASHPSRIAKNIQYF. Here the CDR3 DNA reads TGTGCCAGCCACCCATCAAGGATAGCCAAAAACATTCAGTACTTC.

This clone was found a few times. The chain has TRBV30 and TRBJ2-2, with 12 bases lining up with TRBD1. Looked up from germline, CDR1 is GTSNPN and CDR2 is SVGIG (reference sequence). The CDR3 extends over 16 amino acids. The V gene end was trimmed by 3 bases and the J gene end by 7 bases; junction bases not matched to a gene: 9. The CDR3 sequence is CAWSHAGTGGRGELFF. The CDR3 DNA sequence: TGTGCCTGGAGCCATGCCGGGACAGGGGGCCGCGGGGAGCTGTTTTTT.

As to this clone: Other DNA sequences in the same sample also yield this CDR3. This chain links TRBV25-1 with TRBJ1-4; TRBD1 matches 9 bases. The V gene end was trimmed by 9 bases and the J gene end by 5 bases; junction bases not matched to a gene: 4. Germline CDR1 reads MGHDK; CDR2 reads SYGVNS. The CDR3 has 13 residues. The DNA for the CDR3 is TGTGCCAGTAGCGGACAGGGGAATGAAAAACTGTTTTTT. Translation: CASSGQGNEKLFF.

The V and J genes are TRBV7-2 and TRBJ1-6; tentative D call: TRBD1 (5 bases). Trimming took 2 bases from V and 9 from J, leaving 14 bases between them. Germline V gene sequence: CDR1 SGHTA, CDR2 FQGNSA. The CDR3 spans 15 residues. The CDR3: CASSLSPVDSSPLHF. CDR3 DNA sequence: TGTGCCAGCAGCTTATCGCCGGTTGACAGTTCACCCCTCCACTTT. The whole variable domain, remainder taken from reference TRBV7-2 and TRBJ1-6, is GAGVSQSPSNKVTEKGKDVELRCDPISGHTALYWYRQSLGQGLEFLIYFQGNSAPDKSGLPSDRFSAERTGGSVSTLTIQRTQQEDSAVYLCASSLSPVDSSPLHFGNGTRLTVT.

About this clone: Other DNA sequences from this sample encode an identical CDR3 as well. The V gene is TRBV11-3, the J gene TRBJ1-5, with D uncertain. CDR3 size: 13 residues. CDR1 is SGHNT and CDR2 is YENEEA in the germline V gene. Trimming pared 3 bases from V and 7 bases from J, leaving 10 bases between. The CDR3 is CASSLSGGQPQHF. In DNA, the CDR3 is TGTGCCAGCAGCTTGTCAGGAGGACAGCCCCAGCATTTT.

This chain connects TRBV30 to TRBJ1-4, with a weak D call TRBD1 (6 bases). The length of the CDR3 is 14 residues. Looked up from germline, CDR1 is GTSNPN and CDR2 is SVGIG (reference sequence). V was trimmed by 6 bases and J by 0 bases, leaving 11 bases between them. Here the CDR3 reads CACRGIATNEKLFF. CDR3 sequence (DNA): TGTGCCTGCAGGGGAATCGCAACTAATGAAAAACTGTTTTTT.

This rearrangement joins TRBV6-6 to TRBJ1-5, with D tentatively TRBD1 (5 bases). V lost 0 bases, J lost 1 base, and 10 bases lay in between. The germline CDR1 and CDR2 sequences are MNHNY and SVGAGI (reference sequence). The CDR3 is made up of 16 amino acids. CDR3 in amino acids: CASSYSGRVSNQPQHF. The CDR3 DNA reads as TGTGCCAGCAGTTACTCAGGCAGGGTGAGCAATCAGCCCCAGCATTTT.

This chain uses TRBV27 with TRBJ2-4; TRBD1 is a possible D gene (6 bases). The V gene lost 4 bases and the J gene lost 0 bases, with 10 bases spanning the gap. CDR3 size: 15 residues. CDR1 is MNHEY, CDR2 SMNVEV, per germline (reference sequence). CDR3 in amino acids: CASSWDTSAKNIQYF. In DNA, the CDR3 is TGTGCCAGCAGTTGGGACACCTCAGCCAAAAACATTCAGTACTTC.

This clone was seen only a few times. The chain carries TRBV29-1 and TRBJ1-2; 7 bases are a match to TRBD1. The ends lost 7 bases at V and 4 bases at J; junction bases unmatched: 9. The CDR3 loop spans 13 amino acids. Germline V lookup: CDR1 SQVTM, CDR2 ANQGSEA. CDR3 sequence: CSGYRGWGYGYTF. Written as DNA, the CDR3 is TGCAGCGGATACAGGGGTTGGGGCTATGGCTACACCTTC.

The chain links TRBV11-2 to TRBJ2-1; no firm D call. Germline V CDR1 and CDR2: SGHAT, FQNNGV. This CDR3 is 15 amino acids long. Trimming left V 9 bases short and J 2 bases short, with 17 bases between. CDR3 region: CASGRLSGAYNEQFF. DNA of the CDR3: TGTGCCAGTGGCAGGTTAAGTGGGGCCTACAATGAGCAGTTCTTC.